The 19 T cell receptor beta chains below come from one sample, sequenced in a study of cytomegalovirus exposure and HLA in healthy donors. The PCR used 60 Vbeta and 13 Jbeta primers. Assay: immunoSEQ multiplex PCR; the TCRdb copy retains only in-frame clones and omits some. This sample has 70,000 to 95,000 clones, with around 79% found just once. The sample taken for sequencing was PBMCs. The receptors shown here come from a human donor in good health.

This chain links TRBV4-1 with TRBJ2-3; tentative D call: TRBD2 (5 bases). The CDR3 loop spans 13 amino acids. V lost 0 bases and J 5 bases, leaving 6 bases between the germline ends. CDR1 and CDR2 (germline): MGHRA, YSYEKL. This CDR3 is CASSQEREDTQYF. The CDR3 DNA reads TGCGCCAGCAGCCAAGAGAGGGAAGATACGCAGTATTTT.

This chain connects TRBV7-8 to TRBJ1-1, with 11 positions matching TRBD1. The CDR3 is 16 amino acids. Germline assignment: CDR1 SGHVS and CDR2 FQNEAQ. Losses at the gene ends were 4 bases for V and 1 base for J; bases not matched to a gene: 5. The CDR3 sequence: CASSYGTGGGNTEAFF. The CDR3 bases are TGTGCCAGCAGCTACGGGACAGGGGGAGGGAACACTGAAGCTTTCTTT.

The chain uses TRBV27 and TRBJ2-7, with D unresolved. Germline CDR1 and CDR2: MNHEY and SMNVEV (reference sequence). The CDR3 is 13 amino acids. Trimming removed 0 bases at V and 2 bases at J, with 5 bases between. The CDR3 DNA sequence: TGTGCCAGCAGTTTATCGAGTGCCTACGAGCAGTACTTC. Translated, it gives CASSLSSAYEQYF.

The J gene is TRBJ1-3, the V gene TRBV18, with unresolved D. Germline V gene sequence: CDR1 KGHSH, CDR2 LQKENI. V was pared by 0 bases and J by 4 bases, with 4 bases between. The CDR3 has 13 amino acids. The CDR3 loop reads CASSPPPGNTIYF. Written as DNA, the CDR3 is TGTGCCAGCTCACCACCCCCGGGAAACACCATATATTTT.

This clone was picked up a small number of times. The chain links TRBV12-2 to TRBJ1-5. TRBV12-2 has pseudogene status. This CDR3 has 12 amino acids. DNA of the CDR3: TGTGCAAGTCGCCGAACTTATCAGCCCCAGCATTTT. It translates to CASRRTYQPQHF.

In its sample, this clone was seen a few times. The V and J genes are TRBV4-1 and TRBJ2-2; D is perhaps TRBD2 (6 bases). Germline values: CDR1 MGHRA, CDR2 YSYEKL. This CDR3 is built from 18 residues. The germline V and J ends were trimmed by 1 base and 4 bases, with 19 bases remaining between them. The CDR3, as DNA: TGCGCCAGCAGCCAAGGAATTTTGAGGACTACCGTCACCGGGGAGCTGTTTTTT. Its translation: CASSQGILRTTVTGELFF.

The gene calls are TRBV19 and TRBJ2-3; 12 bases agree with TRBD2. The CDR3 is 18 amino acids. Germline V gene sequence: CDR1 LNHDA, CDR2 SQIVND (reference sequence). V lost 6 bases to trimming and J lost 1 base; unmatched junction nucleotides: 11. The CDR3 sequence: CASSLRPLAGGGTDTQYF. CDR3 DNA sequence: TGTGCCAGTAGCCTCCGTCCACTAGCGGGGGGTGGCACAGATACGCAGTATTTT.

V and J are TRBV27 and TRBJ2-1; 9 bases match TRBD2. The CDR3 sequence is 16 residues long. The V gene end was trimmed by 4 bases and the J gene end by 3 bases; junction bases not matched to a gene: 7. The V gene's germline CDR1 is MNHEY and CDR2 SMNVEV (reference sequence). The CDR3 DNA follows: TGTGCCAGCAGTTGGTCTAGCGGGGAGATCTACAATGAGCAGTTCTTC. Residues: CASSWSSGEIYNEQFF.

The V call is TRBV2, the J call TRBJ1-3, with a weak D call TRBD1 (6 bases). Trimming left V 0 bases short and J 4 bases short, with 16 bases between. Germline CDR1 is SNHLY and CDR2 is FYNNEI. The CDR3 sequence is 17 residues long. This CDR3 is CASSEAGGVVVGNTIYF. Here the CDR3 DNA reads TGTGCCAGCAGTGAAGCAGGGGGTGTGGTTGTGGGAAACACCATATATTTT.

The J gene is TRBJ1-5, the V gene TRBV19; the D is unclear. Trimming shortened V by 3 bases and J by 6 bases, and 15 bases separated the two germline ends. The germline CDR1 and CDR2 sequences are LNHDA and SQIVND (reference sequence). The CDR3 contains 15 residues. As DNA, the CDR3 is TGTGCCAGTAGTATTGGGAGCGTGAGGGCTCAGCCCCAGCATTTT. Translation: CASSIGSVRAQPQHF. The full variable domain, with the rest looked up from reference TRBV19 and TRBJ1-5, is DGGITQSPKYLFRKEGQNVTLSCEQNLNHDAMYWYRQDPGQGLRLIYYSQIVNDFQKGDIAEGYSVSREKKESFPLTVTSAQKNPTAFYLCASSIGSVRAQPQHFGDGTRLSIL.

The V call is TRBV5-6, the J call TRBJ1-3; 9 nucleotides match TRBD1. Germline-derived CDR1 and CDR2 are SGHDT and YYEEEE. V lost 4 bases, J lost 3 bases, and 5 bases stayed unmatched. This CDR3 region has 15 residues. CDR3 protein: CASSPGQGDGNTIYF. The CDR3 coding sequence is TGTGCCAGCAGCCCGGGACAGGGTGATGGAAACACCATATATTTT.

The chain uses TRBV5-1 and TRBJ1-1, with D unclear. V gave up 0 bases and J gave up 0 bases, with 18 bases separating them. CDR1 and CDR2 from the germline V gene are SGHRS and YFSETQ. The CDR3 loop spans 18 amino acids. Here the CDR3 reads CASSLVPLVLAMNTEAFF. As DNA, the CDR3 is TGCGCCAGCAGCTTGGTGCCCCTGGTGTTGGCCATGAACACTGAAGCTTTCTTT.

The chain has TRBV6-5 and TRBJ2-7; 12 bases are a match to TRBD2. V lost 5 bases to trimming and J lost 4 bases; unmatched junction nucleotides: 3. The CDR3 runs to 14 residues. Germline assignment: CDR1 MNHEY and CDR2 SVGAGI. The DNA of the CDR3 is TGTGCCAGCAGTCCCGGGACTAGCGGGTACGAGCAGTACTTC. This codes for CASSPGTSGYEQYF.

The chain employs TRBV30 and TRBJ1-2; tentatively, D is TRBD1 (6 bases). The germline CDR1 and CDR2 sequences are GTSNPN and SVGIG (reference sequence). V was trimmed by 0 bases and J by 7 bases, leaving 9 bases between them. The CDR3 is made up of 12 amino acids. The CDR3 DNA is TGTGCCTGGAGTGTCACAGGGTTTGGCTACACCTTC. Encoded protein: CAWSVTGFGYTF.

This clone was detected only a few times. The rearrangement uses TRBV18 and TRBJ1-1; D is undetermined. Germline CDR1 is KGHSH and CDR2 is LQKENI. V was trimmed by 2 bases and J by 7 bases, leaving 8 bases between them. This CDR3 has 12 residues. This CDR3 reads CASSPGGDEAFF. As DNA, the CDR3 is TGTGCCAGCTCACCAGGAGGAGATGAAGCTTTCTTT.

This chain joins TRBV6-5 and TRBJ1-6; 11 bases line up with TRBD1. This CDR3 spans 15 amino acids. Germline trimming cut 7 bases from V and 9 bases from J; bases unmatched to any gene: 8. The germline V gene has CDR1 MNHEY and CDR2 SVGAGI. CDR3 nucleotides: TGTGCCAGCACAATCGGGGGACAGGGGGGTTCACCCCTCCACTTT. This codes for CASTIGGQGGSPLHF.

In this sample, this clone turned up many times. The chain uses TRBV6-5 and TRBJ2-7; 8 bases are shared with TRBD1. The CDR3 has 14 residues. V dropped 6 bases and J dropped 4; count of bases not matched to a gene: 8. Germline V gene lookup returns CDR1 MNHEY and CDR2 SVGAGI. DNA of the CDR3: TGTGCCAGCAGCCCCGGACAGGGAAGGTACGAGCAGTACTTC. Its translation is CASSPGQGRYEQYF.

In nucleotides, the CDR3 is TGTGCCAGCAGTGAATATGTGGCGGGGGGCACAGATACGCAGTATTTT. The encoded protein is CASSEYVAGGTDTQYF. This sequence joins TRBV25-1 and TRBJ2-3, with 7 bases matching TRBD2. V was clipped by 0 bases and J by 1 base; unmatched bases: 4. The CDR3 spans 16 residues. From germline, CDR1 is MGHDK and CDR2 SYGVNS.

This clone was observed a few times. V usage is TRBV6-1 and J usage is TRBJ2-6; 10 bases are a match to TRBD1. CDR1 MNHNS and CDR2 SASEGT come from the germline V gene. J was trimmed by 0 bases and V by 4 bases; bases with no gene match: 3. This CDR3 has 17 residues. In DNA form, the CDR3 reads TGTGCCAGCAGTGCGACAGGGGGCCCCTCTGGGGCCAACGTCCTGACTTTC. It codes for CASSATGGPSGANVLTF.